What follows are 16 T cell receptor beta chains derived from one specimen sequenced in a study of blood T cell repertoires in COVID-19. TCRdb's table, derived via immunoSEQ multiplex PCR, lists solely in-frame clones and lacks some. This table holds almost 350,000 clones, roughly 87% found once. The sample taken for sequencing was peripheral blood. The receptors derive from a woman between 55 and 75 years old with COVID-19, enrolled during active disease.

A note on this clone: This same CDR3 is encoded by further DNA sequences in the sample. CDR3 DNA: TGTGCCAGCAGTTTAGACAGGGGGTTTGGCTACACCTTC. Protein sequence: CASSLDRGFGYTF. This chain uses TRBV6-5 with TRBJ1-2; TRBD1 agrees at 9 bases. Germline V lookup: CDR1 MNHEY, CDR2 SVGAGI. CDR3 size: 13 residues. V trimming: 4 bases; J trimming: 7 bases; junction bases outside the gene matches: 4.

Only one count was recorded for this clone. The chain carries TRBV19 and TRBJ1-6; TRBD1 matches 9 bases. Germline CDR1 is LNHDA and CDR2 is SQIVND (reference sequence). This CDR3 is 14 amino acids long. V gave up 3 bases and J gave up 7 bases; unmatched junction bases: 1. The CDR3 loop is CASSMGTGNSPLHF. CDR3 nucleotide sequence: TGTGCCAGTAGTATGGGGACAGGGAATTCACCCCTCCACTTT. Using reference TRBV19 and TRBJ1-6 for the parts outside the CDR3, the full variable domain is DGGITQSPKYLFRKEGQNVTLSCEQNLNHDAMYWYRQDPGQGLRLIYYSQIVNDFQKGDIAEGYSVSREKKESFPLTVTSAQKNPTAFYLCASSMGTGNSPLHFGNGTRLTVT.

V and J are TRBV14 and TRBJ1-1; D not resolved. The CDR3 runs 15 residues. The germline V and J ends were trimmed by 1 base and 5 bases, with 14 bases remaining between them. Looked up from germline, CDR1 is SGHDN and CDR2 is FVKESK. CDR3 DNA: TGTGCCAGCAGCCAAGGTTCGGGAGGGTTAACTGAAGCTTTCTTT. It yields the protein CASSQGSGGLTEAFF.

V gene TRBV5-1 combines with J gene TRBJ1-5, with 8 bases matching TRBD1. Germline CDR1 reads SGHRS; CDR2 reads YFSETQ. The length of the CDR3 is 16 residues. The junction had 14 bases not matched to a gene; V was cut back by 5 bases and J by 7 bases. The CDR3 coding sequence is TGCGCCAGCAGACCTCCCGACGGACAGGGCTCACAGCCCCAGCATTTT. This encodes CASRPPDGQGSQPQHF.

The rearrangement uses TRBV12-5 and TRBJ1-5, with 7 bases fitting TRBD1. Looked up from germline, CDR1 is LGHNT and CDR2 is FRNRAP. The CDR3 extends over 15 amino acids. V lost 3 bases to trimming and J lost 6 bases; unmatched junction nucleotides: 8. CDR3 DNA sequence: TGTGCTAGTGGTTTCGGACAGGCTGGGTCTCAGCCCCAGCATTTT. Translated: CASGFGQAGSQPQHF. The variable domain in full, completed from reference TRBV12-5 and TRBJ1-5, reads DARVTQTPRHKVTEMGQEVTMRCQPILGHNTVFWYRQTMMQGLELLAYFRNRAPLDDSGMPKDRFSAEMPDATLATLKIQPSEPRDSAVYFCASGFGQAGSQPQHFGDGTRLSIL.

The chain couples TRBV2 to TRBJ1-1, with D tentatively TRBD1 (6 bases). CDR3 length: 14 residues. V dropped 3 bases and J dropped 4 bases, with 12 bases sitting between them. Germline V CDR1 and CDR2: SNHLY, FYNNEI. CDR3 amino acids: CASSDEGGTTEAFF. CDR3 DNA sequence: TGTGCCAGCAGTGATGAGGGGGGGACCACTGAAGCTTTCTTT.

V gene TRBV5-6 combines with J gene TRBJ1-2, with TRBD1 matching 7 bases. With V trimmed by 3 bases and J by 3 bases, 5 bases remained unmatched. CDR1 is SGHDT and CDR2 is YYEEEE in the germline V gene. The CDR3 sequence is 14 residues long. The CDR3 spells CASSSGQRYYGYTF. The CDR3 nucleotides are TGTGCCAGCAGCTCGGGACAGCGATACTATGGCTACACCTTC.

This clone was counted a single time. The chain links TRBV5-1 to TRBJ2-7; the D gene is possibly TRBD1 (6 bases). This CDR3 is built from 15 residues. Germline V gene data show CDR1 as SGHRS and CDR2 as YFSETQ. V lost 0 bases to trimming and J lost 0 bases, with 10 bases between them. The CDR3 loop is CASSLEGVPSYEQYF. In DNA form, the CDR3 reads TGCGCCAGCAGCTTGGAGGGGGTCCCCTCCTACGAGCAGTACTTC.

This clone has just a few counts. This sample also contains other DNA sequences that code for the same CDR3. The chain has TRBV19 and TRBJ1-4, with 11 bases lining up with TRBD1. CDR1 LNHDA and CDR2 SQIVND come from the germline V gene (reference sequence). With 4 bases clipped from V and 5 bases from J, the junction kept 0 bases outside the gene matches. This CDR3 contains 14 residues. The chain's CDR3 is CASSRDRGNEKLFF. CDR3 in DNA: TGTGCCAGTAGTAGGGACAGGGGGAATGAAAAACTGTTTTTT.

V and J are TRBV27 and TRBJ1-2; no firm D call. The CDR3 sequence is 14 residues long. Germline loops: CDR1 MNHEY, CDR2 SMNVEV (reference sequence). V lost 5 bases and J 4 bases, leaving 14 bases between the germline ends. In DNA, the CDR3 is TGTGCCAGCAGTCTCGGCCGCGGGATCTATGGCTACACCTTC. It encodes CASSLGRGIYGYTF.

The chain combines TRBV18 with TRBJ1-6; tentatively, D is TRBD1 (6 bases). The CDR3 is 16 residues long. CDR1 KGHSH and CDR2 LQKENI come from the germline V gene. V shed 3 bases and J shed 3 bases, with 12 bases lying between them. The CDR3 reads CASSPAGTHYNSPLHF. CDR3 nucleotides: TGTGCCAGCTCACCGGCCGGGACACACTATAATTCACCCCTCCACTTT.

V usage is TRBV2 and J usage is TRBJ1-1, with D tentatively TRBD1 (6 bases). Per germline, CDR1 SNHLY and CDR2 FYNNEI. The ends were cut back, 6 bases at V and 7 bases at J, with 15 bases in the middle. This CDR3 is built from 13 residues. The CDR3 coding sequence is TGTGCCAGCAGCACCACAGGGTTGAATGAAGCTTTCTTT. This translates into CASSTTGLNEAFF. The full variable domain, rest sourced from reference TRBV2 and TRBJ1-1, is EPEVTQTPSHQVTQMGQEVILRCVPISNHLYFYWYRQILGQKVEFLVSFYNNEISEKSEIFDDQFSVERPDGSNFTLKIRSTKLEDSAMYFCASSTTGLNEAFFGQGTRLTVV.

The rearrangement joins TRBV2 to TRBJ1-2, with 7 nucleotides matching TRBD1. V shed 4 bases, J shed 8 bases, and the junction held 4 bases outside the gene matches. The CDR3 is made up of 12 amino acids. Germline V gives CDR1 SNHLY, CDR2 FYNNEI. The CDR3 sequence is CASSVQGQGYTF. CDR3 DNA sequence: TGTGCCAGCAGTGTACAGGGGCAAGGCTACACCTTC.

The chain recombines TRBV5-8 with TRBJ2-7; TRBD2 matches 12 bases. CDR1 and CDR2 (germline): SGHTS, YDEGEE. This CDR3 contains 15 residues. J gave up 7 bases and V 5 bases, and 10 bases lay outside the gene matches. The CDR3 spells CASRPVTSGGEEQYF. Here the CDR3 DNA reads TGTGCCAGCAGACCGGTGACTAGCGGGGGCGAAGAGCAGTACTTC.

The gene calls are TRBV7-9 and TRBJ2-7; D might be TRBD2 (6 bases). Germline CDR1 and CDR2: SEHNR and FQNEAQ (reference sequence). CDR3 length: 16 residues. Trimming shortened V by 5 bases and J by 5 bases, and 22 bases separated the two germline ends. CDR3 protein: CASSNYGSGPFDEQYF. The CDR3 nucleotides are TGTGCCAGCAGCAACTACGGGAGCGGGCCATTCGACGAGCAGTACTTC.

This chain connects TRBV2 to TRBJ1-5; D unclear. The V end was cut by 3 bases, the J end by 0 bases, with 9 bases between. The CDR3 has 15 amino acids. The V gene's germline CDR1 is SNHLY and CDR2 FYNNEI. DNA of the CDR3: TGTGCCAGCAGTGAGTTTCTGTATAGCAATCAGCCCCAGCATTTT. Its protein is CASSEFLYSNQPQHF.